The subject of this entry is one TCR beta chain. The target antigen is unknown. The CDR3 regions of TCR beta were amplified from RNA transcripts. The HTBI primer set served for first-round RT-PCR of the TCR CDR3. TCRdb fed the multiplex PCR reads into MiXCR, producing one record per CDR3 protein. The sample lists about 700,000 distinct CDR3 sequences, approximately 15% occurring once. V was trimmed by 0 bases and J by 9 bases, leaving 21 bases between them. There are 16 residues in the CDR3. Germline loops: CDR1 GTSNPN, CDR2 SVGIG (reference sequence). The data are from a study of T cells in Graves' hyperthyroidism and ophthalmopathy. General study results and limits: From stable hyperthyroidism, ophthalmopathy was set apart by a 13 V-J model.

Graves' hyperthyroidism qualified as stable when ophthalmopathy did not progress within 18 months. Newly diagnosed hyperthyroidism, duration under 2 months, in patients aged 18 to 65. The study excluded patients with uncontrolled infection, other autoimmune disease, pregnancy or lactation. This sequence joins TRBV30 and TRBJ2-1; no reliable D call. The receptor was isolated from a woman under 30 with Graves' hyperthyroidism. Sample: blood. The CDR3 sequence is CAWSVLGTLRPGEQFF. CDR3 coding DNA: TGTGCCTGGAGTGTGTTGGGAACTCTGAGACCTGGTGAGCAGTTCTTC. Full variable domain (rest looked up from reference TRBV30 and TRBJ2-1): SQTIHQWPATLVQPVGSPLSLECTVEGTSNPNLYWYRQAAGRGLQLLFYSVGIGQISSEVPQNLSASRPQDRQFILSSKKLLLSDSGFYLCAWSVLGTLRPGEQFFGPGTRLTVL.